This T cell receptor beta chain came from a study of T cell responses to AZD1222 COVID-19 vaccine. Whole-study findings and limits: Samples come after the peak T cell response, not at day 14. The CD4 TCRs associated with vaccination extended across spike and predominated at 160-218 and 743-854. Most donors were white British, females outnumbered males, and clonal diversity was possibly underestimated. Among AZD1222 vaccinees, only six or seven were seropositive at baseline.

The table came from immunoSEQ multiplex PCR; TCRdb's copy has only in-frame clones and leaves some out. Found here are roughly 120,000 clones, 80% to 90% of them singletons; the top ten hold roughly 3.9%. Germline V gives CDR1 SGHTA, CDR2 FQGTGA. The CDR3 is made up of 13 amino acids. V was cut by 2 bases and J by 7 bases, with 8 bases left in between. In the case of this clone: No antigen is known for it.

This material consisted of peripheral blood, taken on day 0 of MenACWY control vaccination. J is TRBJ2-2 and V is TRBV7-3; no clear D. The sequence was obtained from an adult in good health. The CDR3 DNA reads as TGTGCCAGCAGCTTACTCACAAACGGGGAGCTGTTTTTT. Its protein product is CASSLLTNGELFF. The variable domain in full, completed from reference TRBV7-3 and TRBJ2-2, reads GAGVSQTPSNKVTEKGKYVELRCDPISGHTALYWYRQSLGQGPEFLIYFQGTGAADDSGLPNDRFFAVRPEGSVSTLKIQRTERGDSAVYLCASSLLTNGELFFGEGSRLTVL.